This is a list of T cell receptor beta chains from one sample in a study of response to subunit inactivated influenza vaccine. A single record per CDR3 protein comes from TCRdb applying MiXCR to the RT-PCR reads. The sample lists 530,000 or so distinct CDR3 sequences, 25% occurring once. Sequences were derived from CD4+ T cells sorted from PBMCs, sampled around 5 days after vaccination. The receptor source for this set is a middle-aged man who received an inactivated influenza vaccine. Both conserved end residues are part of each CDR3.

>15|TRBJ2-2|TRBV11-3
CASSPHRGRTGELFF
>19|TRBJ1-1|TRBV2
CASCLQGKLARLDDTEAFF
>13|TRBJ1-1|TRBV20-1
CSAGGRLNTEAFF
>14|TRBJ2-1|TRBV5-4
CASSLGLAGVSQFF
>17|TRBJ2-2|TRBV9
CASSPSPRTGRAGELFF
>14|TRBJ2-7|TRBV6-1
CASSLSAGGYEQYF
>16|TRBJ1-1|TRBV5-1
CASSWSTGFPDTEAFF
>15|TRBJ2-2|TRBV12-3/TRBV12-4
CASSLARVNTGELFF
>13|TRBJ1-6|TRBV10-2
CASSESVNSPLHF
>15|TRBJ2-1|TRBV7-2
CASSLGTGALGEQFF
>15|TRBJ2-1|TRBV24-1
CATSDPGPRGNEQFF
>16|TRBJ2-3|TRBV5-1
CASSLGVNTETDTQYF
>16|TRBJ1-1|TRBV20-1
CSARDSGRQWDTEAFF
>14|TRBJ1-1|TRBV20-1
CSARESAANTEAFF
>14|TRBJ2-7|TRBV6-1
CASSIDRTSYEQYF
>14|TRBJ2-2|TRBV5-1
CASSLEQGHGELFF
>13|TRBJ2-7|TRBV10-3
CAISDAAGPVGTF
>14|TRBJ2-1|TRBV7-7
CASSLVQWDGEQFF
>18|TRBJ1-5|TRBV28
CASSSPGRGRAGNQPQHF
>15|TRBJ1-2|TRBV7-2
CASSSGPGRAIRYTF
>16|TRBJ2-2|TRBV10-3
CAISYSISTNTGELFF
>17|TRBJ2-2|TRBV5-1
CASSGYRDRGGSGELFF
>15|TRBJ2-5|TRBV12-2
CASRDSRGTQETQYF
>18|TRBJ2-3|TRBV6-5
CASSYSRTGLISTDTQYF
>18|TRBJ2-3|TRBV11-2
CASSLTRTSGRSVDTQYF
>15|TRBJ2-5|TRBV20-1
CSAREASGVGETQYF
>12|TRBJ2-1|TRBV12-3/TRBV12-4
CASTYGGNEQFF
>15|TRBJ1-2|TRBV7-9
CASSLGAPENYGYTF
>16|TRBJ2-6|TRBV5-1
CASSLGGSSGANVLTF
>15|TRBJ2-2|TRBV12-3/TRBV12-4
CASKTGLLNTGELFF
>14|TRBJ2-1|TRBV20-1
CSATGTSGGNEQFF
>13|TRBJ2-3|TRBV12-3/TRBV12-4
CASSPSVTDTQYF
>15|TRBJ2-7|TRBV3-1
CASSQDYGSLREQYF
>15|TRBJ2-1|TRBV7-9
CASSLPGRGRNEQFF
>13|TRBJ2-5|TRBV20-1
CSAPRPGQETQYF
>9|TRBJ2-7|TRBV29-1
CSALDEQYF
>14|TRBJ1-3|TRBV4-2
CASSQEARGNTIYF
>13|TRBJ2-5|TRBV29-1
CSVERGAWETQYF
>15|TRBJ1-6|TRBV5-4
CASSRDTEDFTPLHF
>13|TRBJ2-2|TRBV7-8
CASSFSGPGELFF
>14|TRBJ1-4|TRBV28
CASSNPGADEKLFF
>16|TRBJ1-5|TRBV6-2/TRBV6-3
CASSSRGGSSNQPQHF
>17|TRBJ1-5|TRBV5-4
CASSLWPRGPLNQPQHF
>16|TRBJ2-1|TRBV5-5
CASSLGAGAIYNEQFF
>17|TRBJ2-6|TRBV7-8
CASSLVTGNSGANVLTF
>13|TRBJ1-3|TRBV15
CATSPKTRNTIYF
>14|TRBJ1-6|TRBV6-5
CASSYGRPNSPLHF